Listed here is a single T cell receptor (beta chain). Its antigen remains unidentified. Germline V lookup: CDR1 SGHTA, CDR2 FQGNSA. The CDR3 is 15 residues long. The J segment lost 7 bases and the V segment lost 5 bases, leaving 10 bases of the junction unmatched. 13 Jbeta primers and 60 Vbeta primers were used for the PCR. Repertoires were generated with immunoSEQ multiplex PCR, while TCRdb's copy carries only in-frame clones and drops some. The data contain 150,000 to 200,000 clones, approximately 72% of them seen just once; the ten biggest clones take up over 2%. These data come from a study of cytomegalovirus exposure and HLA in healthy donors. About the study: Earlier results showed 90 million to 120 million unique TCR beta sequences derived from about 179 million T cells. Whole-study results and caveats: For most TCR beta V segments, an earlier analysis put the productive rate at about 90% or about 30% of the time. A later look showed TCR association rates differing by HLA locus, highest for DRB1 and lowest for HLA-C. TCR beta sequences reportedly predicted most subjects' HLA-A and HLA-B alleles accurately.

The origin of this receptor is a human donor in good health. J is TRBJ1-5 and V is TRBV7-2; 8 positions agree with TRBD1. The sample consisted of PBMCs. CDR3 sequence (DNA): TGTGCCAGCAGCCTAAGGACAGGGTCGGGACAGCCCCAGCATTTT. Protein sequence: CASSLRTGSGQPQHF.